These 12 T cell receptor beta chains share one sample of origin, sequenced in a study of identical twins. TCRdb re-analysed the 5' RACE reads in MiXCR, keeping a single row per CDR3 protein. The sample holds about 190,000 distinct CDR3 sequences, more than 15% seen once. These sequences were also reported in another study, on T cells expressing NK-cell markers.

Material: CD8+ T cells sorted from blood. These TCRs come from a young woman in good health.

This clonotype was observed a handful of times. V and J are TRBV7-9 and TRBJ1-2, with D unclear. Germline CDR1 reads SEHNR; CDR2 reads FQNEAQ (reference sequence). V shed 5 bases and J shed 3 bases, with 4 bases lying between them. This CDR3 contains 11 residues. The CDR3 bases are TGTGCCAGCAGCGAGGACTATGGCTACACCTTC. It is translated as CASSEDYGYTF. Full variable domain (missing parts from reference TRBV7-9 and TRBJ1-2): DTGVSQNPRHKITKRGQNVTFRCDPISEHNRLYWYRQTLGQGPEFLTYFQNEAQLEKSRLLSDRFSAERPKGSFSTLEIQRTEQGDSAMYLCASSEDYGYTFGSGTRLTVV.

This clonotype has only a few counts. The chain is built from TRBV29-1 and TRBJ2-7; 7 nucleotides match TRBD2. This CDR3 has 12 amino acids. V was pared by 5 bases and J by 2 bases, with 3 bases of the junction left unmatched. CDR1 is SQVTM, CDR2 ANQGSEA, per germline. The chain's CDR3 is CSVLAEAYEQYF. The CDR3 nucleotides are TGCAGCGTTCTAGCGGAGGCCTACGAGCAGTACTTC.

This clonotype was detected a few times. The chain joins TRBV6-6 to TRBJ1-6, with no clear D. CDR3 length: 12 amino acids. Trimming removed 5 bases at V and 11 bases at J, with 10 bases between. Germline V CDR1 and CDR2: MNHNY, SVGAGI (reference sequence). CDR3 sequence reads: CASSALLTPLHF. In DNA, the CDR3 is TGTGCCAGCAGTGCCCTCCTTACACCCCTCCACTTT.

The chain joins TRBV29-1 to TRBJ1-1, with TRBD1 as a possible D gene (5 bases). The CDR3 runs to 13 residues. Germline V gene sequence: CDR1 SQVTM, CDR2 ANQGSEA. Trimming took off 8 bases at V and 3 bases at J, with 16 bases between the two ends. This CDR3 is CSLEGGADTEAFF. The CDR3 coding sequence is TGCAGCCTGGAAGGAGGGGCGGACACTGAAGCTTTCTTT.

This clonotype was detected only a few times. This rearrangement joins TRBV9 to TRBJ2-1; D not resolved. V was trimmed by 2 bases and J by 7 bases, leaving 4 bases between them. The V gene's germline CDR1 is SGDLS and CDR2 YYNGEE. CDR3 length equals 11 residues. Written as DNA, the CDR3 is TGTGCCAGCAGCGTCCGGAATGAGCAGTTCTTC. Translating gives CASSVRNEQFF.

This clonotype has only a few counts. J is TRBJ2-3 and V is TRBV7-9; perhaps D is TRBD1 or TRBD2 (5 bases each). The CDR3 runs to 15 residues. Looked up from germline, CDR1 is SEHNR and CDR2 is FQNEAQ (reference sequence). V shed 5 bases and J shed 2 bases, with 14 bases lying between them. The CDR3 region has the DNA TGTGCCAGCAGCAACGGGGCCATGGCCACAGATACGCAGTATTTT. As protein: CASSNGAMATDTQYF.

This clonotype was seen more than once but under ten times. The chain uses TRBV5-6 and TRBJ2-1; D is unresolved. The germline gives CDR1 SGHDT, CDR2 YYEEEE. With 0 bases removed from V and 14 bases from J, the gap between germline ends came to 9 bases. The CDR3 is made up of 11 amino acids. The CDR3 loop reads CASSLDPIEFF. The CDR3 nucleotides read TGTGCCAGCAGCTTGGATCCTATCGAGTTCTTC.

The chain carries TRBV6-5 and TRBJ2-7; TRBD1 matches at 7 bases. This CDR3 comprises 13 residues. J was trimmed by 6 bases and V by 2 bases; bases with no gene match: 4. Germline-derived CDR1 and CDR2 are MNHEY and SVGAGI. This CDR3 is CASSYDRVGEQYF. CDR3 sequence (DNA): TGTGCCAGCAGTTACGACAGGGTGGGCGAGCAGTACTTC.

This chain joins TRBV5-1 and TRBJ1-1, with TRBD1 identical over 7 bases. Germline CDR1 reads SGHRS; CDR2 reads YFSETQ. Trimming cost V 0 bases and J 2 bases; bases outside gene matches: 1. This CDR3 has 14 residues. In DNA form, the CDR3 reads TGCGCCAGCAGCTTGGACAGGGGAAACACTGAAGCTTTCTTT. Amino acid sequence: CASSLDRGNTEAFF.

V gene TRBV4-3 combines with J gene TRBJ2-1, with 11 bases lining up with TRBD2. CDR1 is LGHNA, CDR2 YSLEER, per germline. The CDR3 is made up of 17 amino acids. Unmatched junction bases numbered 8, after V lost 4 bases and J lost 3 bases. Written as DNA, the CDR3 is TGCGCCAGCAGCCCACTAGCGGGAGAGGGACTCTACAATGAGCAGTTCTTC. It translates to CASSPLAGEGLYNEQFF.

The V gene is TRBV20-1, the J gene TRBJ2-2, with TRBD2 matching 8 bases. Germline V CDR1 and CDR2: DFQATT, SNEGSKA (reference sequence). J gave up 6 bases and V 3 bases, and 6 bases lay outside the gene matches. The CDR3 is 14 residues long. CDR3 nucleotide sequence: TGCAGTGCTAGGAAAACTAGCGGCCCCGGGGAGCTGTTTTTT. Protein: CSARKTSGPGELFF.

This clonotype was seen more than once but under ten times. The J gene is TRBJ1-4, the V gene TRBV20-1; D is perhaps TRBD1 (6 bases). Trimming pared 7 bases from V and 6 bases from J, leaving 24 bases between. The CDR3 extends over 16 amino acids. Germline V CDR1 and CDR2: DFQATT, SNEGSKA (reference sequence). CDR3 region: CSGGEQGVESDEKLFF. In DNA form, the CDR3 reads TGCAGTGGTGGGGAACAGGGAGTCGAGTCGGATGAAAAACTGTTTTTT.